Following are 21 T cell receptor beta chains from one sample sequenced in a study of identical twins. One entry per CDR3 protein, called by TCRdb with MiXCR from the 5' RACE reads. The table shows 510,000 or so distinct CDR3 sequences, with 12% to 15% occurring only once. These data were also filed under a second study, of yellow fever vaccine responses in identical twins.

Sequencing used CD4+ T cells sorted from blood. These receptors were collected from a woman aged 18-29 years in good health.

The rearrangement joins TRBV12-3 or TRBV12-4 to TRBJ1-5; no clear D. Trimming stripped 5 bases from V and 2 bases from J, with 16 bases between. The CDR3 contains 16 residues. In DNA, the CDR3 is TGTGCCAGCAGTCCCCGTGGGGAGGGTGGCAATCAGCCCCAGCATTTT. It is translated as CASSPRGEGGNQPQHF.

This clonotype was counted only a few times. The chain recombines TRBV20-1 with TRBJ2-1; 7 bases are shared with TRBD2. The length of the CDR3 is 14 residues. The ends lost 4 bases at V and 3 bases at J; junction bases unmatched: 6. From germline, CDR1 is DFQATT and CDR2 SNEGSKA (reference sequence). CDR3 loop: CSAKSGGSYNEQFF. The CDR3 DNA is TGCAGTGCTAAAAGTGGCGGGAGCTACAATGAGCAGTTCTTC.

This clonotype was seen a few times. The CDR3 reads CASSLDRDGSPLHF. The DNA of the CDR3 is TGTGCCAGCAGTTTAGACAGGGACGGTTCACCCCTCCACTTT. The genes are TRBV12-3 or TRBV12-4 and TRBJ1-6, with a possible D match to TRBD1 (6 bases). Trimming took off 1 base at V and 9 bases at J, with 10 bases between the two ends. The CDR3 consists of 14 residues.

V is TRBV7-6 and J is TRBJ2-3; D perhaps matches TRBD2 (6 bases). The CDR3 extends over 17 amino acids. Trimming removed 3 bases at V and 3 bases at J, with 19 bases between. Germline V gene data show CDR1 as SGHVS and CDR2 as FNYEAQ. The CDR3 DNA reads as TGTGCCAGCAGCTTCTCCCTCAGAGGCCGGGAGACAGATACGCAGTATTTT. This sequence encodes CASSFSLRGRETDTQYF.

This clonotype has a handful of counts. The chain couples TRBV29-1 to TRBJ2-7; 9 nucleotides match TRBD1. CDR1 is SQVTM, CDR2 ANQGSEA, per germline. This CDR3 region has 13 residues. V was clipped by 4 bases and J by 5 bases; unmatched bases: 6. This chain's CDR3 is CSVAGTGRDEQYF. DNA of the CDR3: TGCAGCGTTGCCGGGACAGGGAGGGACGAGCAGTACTTC.

This clonotype has just a few counts. V is TRBV20-1 and J is TRBJ1-5; D might be TRBD1 (5 bases). Trimming stripped 3 bases from V and 3 bases from J, with 12 bases between. Per germline, CDR1 DFQATT and CDR2 SNEGSKA (reference sequence). The CDR3 is 14 residues long. This CDR3 reads CSASGGNNNQPQHF. Here the CDR3 DNA reads TGCAGTGCTAGCGGGGGGAATAACAATCAGCCCCAGCATTTT.

In this sample, this clonotype turned up a few times. The chain recombines TRBV5-1 with TRBJ2-7; D uncertain. CDR3 length: 14 residues. CDR1 is SGHRS and CDR2 is YFSETQ in the germline V gene. V was cut by 0 bases and J by 5 bases, with 12 bases left in between. CDR3 sequence (DNA): TGCGCCAGCAGCTTGGCCGTGCAGCCCAACGAGCAGTACTTC. This codes for CASSLAVQPNEQYF.

The genes are TRBV4-1 and TRBJ2-5; D unresolved. The CDR3 loop spans 14 amino acids. Germline V gene sequence: CDR1 MGHRA, CDR2 YSYEKL. V dropped 1 base and J dropped 2 bases, with 8 bases sitting between them. This chain's CDR3 is CASSQAYPQETQYF. The CDR3 coding sequence is TGCGCCAGCAGCCAAGCATATCCACAAGAGACCCAGTACTTC.

Many counts were recorded for this clonotype. V usage is TRBV20-1 and J usage is TRBJ2-2; perhaps D is TRBD1 or TRBD2 (8 bases each). V lost 2 bases, J lost 3 bases, and 13 bases lay in between. Germline CDR1 is DFQATT and CDR2 is SNEGSKA (reference sequence). The CDR3 covers 15 residues. The CDR3, as DNA: TGCAGTGCTAGAAGCGGGGGACAGGACACCGGGGAGCTGTTTTTT. It is translated as CSARSGGQDTGELFF.

This clonotype has more than one count but fewer than ten. The chain joins TRBV20-1 to TRBJ1-1; 10 bases map to TRBD1. Germline assignment: CDR1 DFQATT and CDR2 SNEGSKA (reference sequence). CDR3 length: 13 residues. V shed 3 bases and J 7 bases; nucleotides not matched to a gene: 5. The DNA of the CDR3 is TGCAGTGCTAGGGGGGACAGGGGAATTGAAGCTTTCTTT. Its translation is CSARGDRGIEAFF.

Only a few counts were recorded for this clonotype. The chain is built from TRBV3-1 and TRBJ1-2, with 7 bases lining up with TRBD1. V lost 0 bases, J lost 8 bases, and 9 bases stayed unmatched. The CDR3 is 15 amino acids. Germline assignment: CDR1 LGHDT and CDR2 YNNKEL (reference sequence). CDR3 bases: TGTGCCAGCAGCCAAGACGGCAGGGGGAATGCGGGCTACACCTTC. This encodes CASSQDGRGNAGYTF. The complete variable domain, with remaining parts taken from reference TRBV3-1 and TRBJ1-2, reads DTAVSQTPKYLVTQMGNDKSIKCEQNLGHDTMYWYKQDSKKFLKIMFSYNNKELIINETVPNRFSPKSPDKAHLNLHINSLELGDSAVYFCASSQDGRGNAGYTFGSGTRLTVV.

This sequence joins TRBV5-6 and TRBJ1-2; no clear D. Germline CDR1 and CDR2: SGHDT and YYEEEE. V lost 4 bases and J 0 bases, leaving 13 bases between the germline ends. The CDR3 totals 15 residues. DNA of the CDR3: TGTGCCAGCAGCACCTCCTGGACGTCTAACTATGGCTACACCTTC. It yields the protein CASSTSWTSNYGYTF.

The gene calls are TRBV29-1 and TRBJ2-7, with 9 bases aligning to TRBD1. Germline CDR1 is SQVTM and CDR2 is ANQGSEA. With 7 bases clipped from V and 1 base from J, the junction kept 8 bases outside the gene matches. CDR3 length: 14 amino acids. For the CDR3, the DNA is TGCAGCGCCTCACCGGGACAGGGTTCCTACGAGCAGTACTTC. This codes for CSASPGQGSYEQYF.

This clonotype appeared a few times. Here the CDR3 reads CSARRGLAGGPFPHEQFF. Here the CDR3 DNA reads TGCAGTGCTAGACGGGGACTAGCGGGAGGGCCTTTTCCCCATGAGCAGTTCTTC. This rearrangement joins TRBV20-1 to TRBJ2-1; 16 nucleotides match TRBD2. After removal of 2 bases from V and 8 bases from J, the junction contained 12 bases not matched to a gene. CDR1 is DFQATT and CDR2 is SNEGSKA in the germline V gene (reference sequence). The CDR3 runs to 18 residues.

The chain has TRBV10-1 and TRBJ2-5; D unclear. Germline-derived CDR1 and CDR2 are WNHNN and SYGVQD (reference sequence). V was pared by 3 bases and J by 4 bases, with 9 bases between. This CDR3 has 13 amino acids. The chain's CDR3 is CASSEFEGETQYF. The CDR3 DNA sequence: TGCGCCAGCAGTGAATTCGAAGGAGAGACCCAGTACTTC.

This clonotype was seen only a few times. This rearrangement joins TRBV5-1 to TRBJ2-1; 9 nucleotides line up with TRBD1. Looked up from germline, CDR1 is SGHRS and CDR2 is YFSETQ. With 2 bases clipped from V and 6 bases from J, the junction kept 15 bases outside the gene matches. CDR3 length: 18 residues. The chain's CDR3 is CASSLRQGEPRAGNEQFF. The CDR3 DNA reads as TGCGCCAGCAGCTTACGACAGGGGGAACCTCGGGCGGGCAATGAGCAGTTCTTC. The full variable domain, in which reference TRBV5-1 and TRBJ2-1 provide the parts outside the CDR3, is KAGVTQTPRYLIKTRGQQVTLSCSPISGHRSVSWYQQTPGQGLQFLFEYFSETQRNKGNFPGRFSGRQFSNSRSEMNVSTLELGDSALYLCASSLRQGEPRAGNEQFFGPGTRLTVL.

This chain joins TRBV20-1 and TRBJ1-5; D is unclear. CDR1 is DFQATT and CDR2 is SNEGSKA in the germline V gene (reference sequence). This CDR3 comprises 13 residues. V gave up 0 bases and J gave up 6 bases, with 9 bases separating them. The CDR3 spells CSARELNGQPQHF. For the CDR3, the DNA is TGCAGTGCTAGAGAACTTAATGGTCAGCCCCAGCATTTT.

The table lists this clonotype with a few counts. V and J are TRBV5-6 and TRBJ2-2; 7 bases match TRBD2. The germline V gene encodes CDR1 SGHDT and CDR2 YYEEEE. Trimming took 1 base from V and 5 from J; bases not matched to a gene: 11. The CDR3 extends over 17 amino acids. The CDR3 loop reads CASSLLTREFGTGELFF. CDR3 coding DNA: TGTGCCAGCAGCTTGTTGACGCGGGAGTTTGGAACCGGGGAGCTGTTTTTT.

A few counts support this clonotype. CDR3 loop: CSARTGQSSYNSPLHF. CDR3 nucleotide sequence: TGCAGTGCTAGGACCGGACAGTCCTCCTATAATTCACCCCTCCACTTT. The chain has TRBV20-1 and TRBJ1-6, with D possibly being TRBD1 (6 bases). Between the trimmed V and J ends, which lost 3 bases and 0 bases, there was a span of 12 bases. The CDR3 spans 16 residues. CDR1 is DFQATT and CDR2 is SNEGSKA in the germline V gene (reference sequence).

This clonotype was observed a handful of times. V usage is TRBV14 and J usage is TRBJ1-2; D is ambiguous. Germline assignment: CDR1 SGHDN and CDR2 FVKESK. Trimming pared 1 base from V and 6 bases from J, leaving 9 bases between. The CDR3 contains 13 residues. In DNA form, the CDR3 reads TGTGCCAGCAGCCAAGCGCGCCGAGATGGCTACACCTTC. Amino acids: CASSQARRDGYTF.

J is TRBJ2-1 and V is TRBV28; TRBD1 matches 10 bases. V lost 4 bases to trimming and J lost 0 bases; unmatched junction nucleotides: 3. Germline V gene lookup returns CDR1 MDHEN and CDR2 SYDVKM. The CDR3 is 16 residues long. CDR3 residues: CASSSRTGGSYNEQFF. CDR3 nucleotides: TGTGCCAGCAGTTCCCGGACAGGGGGCTCCTACAATGAGCAGTTCTTC.